A selection of T cell receptor beta chains follows, all from one sample in a study of OX40 agonist ivuxolimab in advanced cancers. Clones were sequenced by immunoSEQ multiplex PCR, and TCRdb holds only the in-frame ones, with some missing. Of about 28,000 clones in the sample, over 75% were seen once. The source material was CD4+ or CD8+ T cells sorted from blood, sampled in a trial of the OX40 agonist ivuxolimab. The receptors shown here come from an adult with an advanced solid tumor such as melanoma, head and neck, liver or kidney cancer. CDR3s include the opening cysteine and the closing phenylalanine or tryptophan. The order of the fields is J gene, V gene, D gene, CDR3 protein. A D gene is named only where the DNA matches it firmly.

>TRBJ2-5|TRBV9|-
CASSLSGSHQETQYF
>TRBJ2-1|TRBV13|-
CASSLIGHSYNEQFF
>TRBJ2-7|TRBV10-3|-
CAISVGGFYEQYF
>TRBJ2-5|TRBV6-5|TRBD1
CASSSGQAYQETQYF
>TRBJ1-5|TRBV4-1|-
CASSLGPKASEPQHF
>TRBJ1-2|TRBV6-5|-
CASSTRTGIVWGYTF
>TRBJ1-1|TRBV4-3|-
CASSQDHSPRNTEAFF
>TRBJ1-2|TRBV11-2|-
CASSSGHYGYTF
>TRBJ2-7|TRBV18|TRBD1
CASSPRPGDRGAYEQYF
>TRBJ2-7|TRBV11-3|TRBD2
CASSSLAGTVYEQYF
>TRBJ1-2|TRBV7-3|-
CASSPDGNYGYTF
>-|TRBV6-5|-
CASSYPGISGVHEQYF
>TRBJ2-7|TRBV7-6|TRBD2
CASSYGLAGNEQYF
>TRBJ1-2|TRBV10-3|-
CAISEWAANYGYTF
>TRBJ1-3|TRBV14|-
CASSQVLGRTSGNTIYF
>TRBJ1-2|TRBV10-3|TRBD1
CASWTGGDYGYTF
>TRBJ1-1|TRBV19|TRBD1
CASSTYRGNGEAFF
>TRBJ1-2|TRBV6-5|-
CASSYRANYGYTF
>TRBJ2-2|TRBV11-2|-
CASSPTRFTGELFF
>TRBJ2-1|TRBV7-2|-
CASSFPLTGTPYNEQFF
>TRBJ2-1|TRBV9|-
CASSVGLAEQFF
>TRBJ2-7|TRBV6-1|-
CASTSGVNTNYEQYF
>TRBJ1-1|TRBV10-3|-
CAISDPIHGFSEAFF
>TRBJ2-1|TRBV2|TRBD1
CASSAQGVYNEQFF
>TRBJ2-1|TRBV15|TRBD2
CAGPSGYSSYNEQFF
>TRBJ2-6|TRBV2|-
CASDSNGGGWANVLTF
>TRBJ2-7|TRBV28|-
CASSKLGTVFSSYEQYF
>TRBJ1-1|TRBV6-5|TRBD1
CASLRTGESTEAFF
>TRBJ2-1|TRBV28|TRBD1
CAKKGVQGAVYNEQFF
>TRBJ2-1|TRBV9|TRBD2
CASSAKGLAGAGEQFF
>TRBJ2-2|TRBV27|TRBD1
CASSQGTGGWIGELFF
>TRBJ2-7|TRBV6-5|-
CASSWGRGSEQYF
>TRBJ1-1|TRBV15|-
CATKRGRVNTEAFF
>TRBJ1-5|TRBV5-4|TRBD1
CASSNTGGWEPQHF
>TRBJ1-3|TRBV6-1|TRBD1
CASSEPGQRGVGSGNTIYF
>TRBJ1-4|TRBV25-1|-
CASTPSHDEKLFF
>TRBJ2-1|TRBV7-8|-
CASSISGSSYNEQFF
>TRBJ2-7|TRBV28|TRBD2
CASSFGTLGGSGWPYEQYF
>TRBJ1-1|TRBV30|TRBD1
CAWRVTGGTEAFF
>TRBJ2-1|TRBV9|-
CASSPRTRSEQFF
>TRBJ1-1|TRBV28|-
CASRDRLNTEAFF
>TRBJ2-7|TRBV5-8|-
CASSLTRTYEQYF
>TRBJ2-2|TRBV7-6|TRBD2
CASSISTSGNTNTGELFF
>TRBJ2-2|TRBV27|TRBD1
CASSWTGPTGELFF
>TRBJ2-7|TRBV27|TRBD1
CASSKTGTASYEQYF
>TRBJ2-2|TRBV5-6|TRBD2
CASSLGASGRRAGELFF
>TRBJ2-7|TRBV4-1|-
CASSHLGTGTYEQYF
>TRBJ2-5|TRBV27|TRBD2
CASSPWTSGSFETQYF
>TRBJ1-2|TRBV19|-
CASSVGRGYTF
>TRBJ2-3|TRBV28|-
CASSPRVSSTDTQYF